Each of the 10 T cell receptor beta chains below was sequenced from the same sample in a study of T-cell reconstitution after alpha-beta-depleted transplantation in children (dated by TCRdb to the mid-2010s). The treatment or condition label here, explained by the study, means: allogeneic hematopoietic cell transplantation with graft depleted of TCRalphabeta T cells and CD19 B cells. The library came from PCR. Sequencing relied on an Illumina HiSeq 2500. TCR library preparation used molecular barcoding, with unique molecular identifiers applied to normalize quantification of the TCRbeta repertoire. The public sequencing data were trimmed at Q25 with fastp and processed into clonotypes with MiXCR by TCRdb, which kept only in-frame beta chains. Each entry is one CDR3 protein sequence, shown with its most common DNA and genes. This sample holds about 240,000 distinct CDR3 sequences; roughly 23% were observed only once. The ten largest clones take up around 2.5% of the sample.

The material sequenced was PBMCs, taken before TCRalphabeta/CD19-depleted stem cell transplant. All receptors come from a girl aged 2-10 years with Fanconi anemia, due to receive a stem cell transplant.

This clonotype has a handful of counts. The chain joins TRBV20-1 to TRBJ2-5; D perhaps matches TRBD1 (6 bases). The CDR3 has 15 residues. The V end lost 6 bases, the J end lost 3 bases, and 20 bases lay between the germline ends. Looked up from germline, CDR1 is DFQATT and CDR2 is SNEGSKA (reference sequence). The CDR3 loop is CSADRQVRFEETQYF. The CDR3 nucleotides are TGCAGTGCAGACCGACAGGTCCGCTTCGAAGAGACCCAGTACTTC.

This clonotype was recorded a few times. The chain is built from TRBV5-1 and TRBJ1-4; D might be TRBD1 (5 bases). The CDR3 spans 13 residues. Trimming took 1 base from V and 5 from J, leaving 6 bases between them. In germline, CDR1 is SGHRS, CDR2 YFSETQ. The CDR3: CASSLWGNEKLFF. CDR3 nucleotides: TGCGCCAGCAGCTTGTGGGGCAATGAAAAACTGTTTTTT.

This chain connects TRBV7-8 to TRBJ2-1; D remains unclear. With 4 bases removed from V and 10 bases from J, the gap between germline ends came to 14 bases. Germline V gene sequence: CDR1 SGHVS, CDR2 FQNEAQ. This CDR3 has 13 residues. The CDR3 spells CASSYYVMREQFF. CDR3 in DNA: TGTGCCAGCAGCTATTATGTCATGCGCGAGCAGTTCTTC.

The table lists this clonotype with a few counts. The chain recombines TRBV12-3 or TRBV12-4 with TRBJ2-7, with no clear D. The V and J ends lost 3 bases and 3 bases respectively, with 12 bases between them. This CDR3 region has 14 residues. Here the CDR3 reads CASSFLLGVYEQYF. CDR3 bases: TGTGCCAGCAGTTTCCTACTCGGAGTCTACGAGCAGTACTTC.

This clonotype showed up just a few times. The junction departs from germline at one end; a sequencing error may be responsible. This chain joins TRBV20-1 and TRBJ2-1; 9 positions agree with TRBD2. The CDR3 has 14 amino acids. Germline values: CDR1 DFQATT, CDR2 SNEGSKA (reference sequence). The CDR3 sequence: CSARMSGRWDEQSF. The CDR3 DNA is TGCAGTGCTAGAATGAGCGGGAGGTGGGATGAGCAGTCCTTC.

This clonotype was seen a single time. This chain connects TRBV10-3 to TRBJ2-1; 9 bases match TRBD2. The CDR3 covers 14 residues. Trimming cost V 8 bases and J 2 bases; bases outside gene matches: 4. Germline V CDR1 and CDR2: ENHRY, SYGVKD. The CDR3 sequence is CAISLAGPYNEQFF. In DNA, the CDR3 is TGTGCCATCTCGCTAGCGGGGCCCTACAATGAGCAGTTCTTC.

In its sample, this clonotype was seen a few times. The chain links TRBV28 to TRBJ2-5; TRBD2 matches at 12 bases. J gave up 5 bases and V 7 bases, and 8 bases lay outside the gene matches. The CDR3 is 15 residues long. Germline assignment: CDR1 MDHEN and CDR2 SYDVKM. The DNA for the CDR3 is TGTGCCAGCACCCCTAGCCTAGCGGGGGGGGAGACCCAGTACTTC. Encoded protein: CASTPSLAGGETQYF.

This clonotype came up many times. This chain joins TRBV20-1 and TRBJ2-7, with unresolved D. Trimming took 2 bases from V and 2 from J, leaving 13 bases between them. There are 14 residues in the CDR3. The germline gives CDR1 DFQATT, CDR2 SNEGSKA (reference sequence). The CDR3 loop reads CSARFINSAYEQYF. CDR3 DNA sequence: TGCAGTGCTAGATTTATAAACAGTGCCTACGAGCAGTACTTC.

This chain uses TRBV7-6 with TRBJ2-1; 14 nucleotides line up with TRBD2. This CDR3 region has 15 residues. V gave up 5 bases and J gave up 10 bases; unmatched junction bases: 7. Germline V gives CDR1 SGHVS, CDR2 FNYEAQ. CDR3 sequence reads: CASSAGLAGVWEQFF. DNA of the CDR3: TGTGCCAGCAGCGCGGGACTAGCGGGAGTATGGGAGCAGTTCTTC. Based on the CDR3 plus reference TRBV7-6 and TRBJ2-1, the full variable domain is GAGVSQSPRYKVTKRGQDVALRCDPISGHVSLYWYRQALGQGPEFLTYFNYEAQQDKSGLPNDRFSAERPEGSISTLTIQRTEQRDSAMYRCASSAGLAGVWEQFFGPGTRLTVL.

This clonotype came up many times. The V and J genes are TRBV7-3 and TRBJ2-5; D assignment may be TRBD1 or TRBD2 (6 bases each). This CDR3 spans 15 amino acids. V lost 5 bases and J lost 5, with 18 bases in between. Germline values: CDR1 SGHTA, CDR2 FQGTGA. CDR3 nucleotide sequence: TGTGCCAGCAGCCGGGGTTGGGGGGCAACCGAGACCCAGTACTTC. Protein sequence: CASSRGWGATETQYF.